The text below deals with one T cell receptor (beta chain). Its specificity is unknown. The CDR3 covers 16 residues. With 5 bases clipped from V and 0 bases from J, the junction kept 4 bases outside the gene matches. CDR1 is SGHAT and CDR2 is FQNNGV in the germline V gene. Sequencing was performed with immunoSEQ multiplex PCR; in TCRdb, only in-frame clones are kept and a portion is missing. The sample holds under 150,000 clones, over 90% seen once. The data derive from a study of T cell responses to AZD1222 COVID-19 vaccine. The study, taken as a whole, reports: Increased Spike-specific TCR breadth and depth were observed after two AZD1222 doses.

The chain has TRBV11-2 and TRBJ1-6; 7 bases align to TRBD1. The source of this sequence is an adult in good health. Specimen: peripheral blood, collected on day 0 of AZD1222 vaccination. For the CDR3, the DNA is TGTGCCAGCAGCGGACGACAGGGCTCCTATAATTCACCCCTCCACTTT. Protein: CASSGRQGSYNSPLHF.